Described below is a single TCR beta chain sequence and its context. This sample was included in a study of shared clonotypes between healthy human individuals. Per the germline V gene, CDR1 is ENHRY and CDR2 is SYGVKD. CDR3 length: 15 residues. V lost 4 bases and J lost 3; bases outside the gene matches: 7. At a deep level, the assay was run. Clones were sequenced by immunoSEQ multiplex PCR, and TCRdb holds only the in-frame ones, with some missing. This table holds 450,000 to 600,000 clones, 79% found once. This chain connects TRBV10-3 to TRBJ2-7, with TRBD2 matching over 9 bases. This receptor was obtained from a woman aged 40-49 years in good health. Some clones in this sample may be carry-over from other donors' samples. The sample was PBMCs. The CDR3 is CAISVAGTSYYEQYF. Written as DNA, the CDR3 is TGTGCCATCAGTGTAGCCGGGACTAGCTACTACGAGCAGTACTTC.